The rows below give T cell receptor beta chains drawn from one sample of a study of blood T cell repertoires in COVID-19. Profiling relied on immunoSEQ multiplex PCR, and the TCRdb table lists in-frame clones only, not all of them. Among around 46,000 clones listed, approximately 85% were seen once. Sequenced: peripheral blood. The receptors were sampled from an elderly woman with COVID-19, enrolled during active disease. Both conserved end residues are part of each CDR3. Fields, in order: clone size, D gene, V gene, J gene, CDR3 DNA, CDR3 protein. The D gene is left open where the match is weak. The size of a clone is reported for some rows only, either as once, few or many, or as a class for expanded clones.

-	-	TRBV28	TRBJ1-1	TGTGCCAGCAGTTCCATCGGGGGGTCGGCCACTGAAGCTTTCTTT	CASSSIGGSATEAFF
-	-	TRBV7-8	TRBJ2-2	TGTGCCAGCAGCTTAGTGGGATTAGCGACAAACACCGGGGAGCTGTTTTTT	CASSLVGLATNTGELFF
-	TRBD1	TRBV6-2/TRBV6-3	TRBJ2-2	TGTGCCAGCAGTTACGGGGGACAGGGGCACGCCGGGGAGCTGTTTTTT	CASSYGGQGHAGELFF
-	-	TRBV20-1	TRBJ1-5	TGCAGTGCTAGTGGGGGAGGACAGCCCCAGCATTTT	CSASGGGQPQHF
-	-	TRBV5-6	TRBJ1-2	TGTGCCAGCAGCCCCGGGGACTATGGCTACACCTTC	CASSPGDYGYTF
-	-	TRBV19	TRBJ1-5	TGTGCCAGTAGTATGGAGAGTCATCAGCCCCAGCATTTT	CASSMESHQPQHF
-	-	TRBV5-1	TRBJ1-2	TGCGCCAGCAGCCGCGATTCCGGGACACATAACTATGGCTACACCTTC	CASSRDSGTHNYGYTF
once	-	TRBV6-5	TRBJ2-3	TGTGCCAGCAGTTACATTACAAGTGCTAGTACGCAGTATTTT	CASSYITSASTQYF
once	-	TRBV5-1	TRBJ2-7	TGCGCCAGCAGCTTGGCTACAGGTTCCGGTTACGAGCAGTACTTC	CASSLATGSGYEQYF
-	TRBD2	TRBV19	TRBJ2-2	TGTGCCAGTAGGGGACTAGCGCTGAACACCGGGGAGCTGTTTTTT	CASRGLALNTGELFF
once	-	TRBV5-8	TRBJ1-1	TGTGCCAGCAGCCCCCAGAACACTGAAGCTTTCTTT	CASSPQNTEAFF
-	-	TRBV5-1	TRBJ2-5	TGCGCCAGCAGCTTACCGGGGTCCTTCGAGACCCAGTACTTC	CASSLPGSFETQYF
-	TRBD1	TRBV6-6	TRBJ1-3	TGTGCCAGCAGGATGACAGGGAGCGACTCTGGAAACACCATATATTTT	CASRMTGSDSGNTIYF
once	-	TRBV18	TRBJ2-2	TGTGCCAGCTCACCAGAGGTACTCCGCACCGGGGAGCTGTTTTTT	CASSPEVLRTGELFF
-	-	TRBV7-3	TRBJ1-4	TGTGCCAGCAGCTTAATCCTGCCCAGGTCTAATGAAAAACTGTTTTTT	CASSLILPRSNEKLFF
once	-	TRBV4-2	TRBJ2-2	TGTGCCAGCAGCCAAGAAAGCTACACCGGGGAGCTGTTTTTT	CASSQESYTGELFF
-	-	TRBV7-3	TRBJ2-1	TGTGCCAGCAGCTTACTAGTAAGCAATGAGCAGTTCTTC	CASSLLVSNEQFF
-	TRBD1	TRBV19	TRBJ1-6	TGTGCCAGTAGCCGACAGGACAGGGCCGACCCACCCCTCCACTTT	CASSRQDRADPPLHF